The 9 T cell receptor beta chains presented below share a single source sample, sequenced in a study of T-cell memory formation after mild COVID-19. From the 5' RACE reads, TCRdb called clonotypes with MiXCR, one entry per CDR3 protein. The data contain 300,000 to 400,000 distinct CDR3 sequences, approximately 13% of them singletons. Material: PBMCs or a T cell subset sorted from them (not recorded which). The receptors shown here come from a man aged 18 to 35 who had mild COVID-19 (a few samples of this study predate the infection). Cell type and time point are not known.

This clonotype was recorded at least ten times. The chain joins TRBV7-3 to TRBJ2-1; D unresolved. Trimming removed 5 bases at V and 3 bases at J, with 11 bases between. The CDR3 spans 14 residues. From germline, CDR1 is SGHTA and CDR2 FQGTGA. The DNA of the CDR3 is TGTGCCAGCAGCCCCCTAAGGGACTACAATGAGCAGTTCTTC. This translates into CASSPLRDYNEQFF.

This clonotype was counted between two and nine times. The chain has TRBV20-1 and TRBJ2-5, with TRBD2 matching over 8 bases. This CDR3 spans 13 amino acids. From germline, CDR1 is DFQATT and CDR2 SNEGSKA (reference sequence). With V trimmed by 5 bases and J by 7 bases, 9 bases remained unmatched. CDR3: CSASSRGGGTQYF. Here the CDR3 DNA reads TGCAGTGCTTCTTCCCGGGGGGGCGGGACCCAGTACTTC.

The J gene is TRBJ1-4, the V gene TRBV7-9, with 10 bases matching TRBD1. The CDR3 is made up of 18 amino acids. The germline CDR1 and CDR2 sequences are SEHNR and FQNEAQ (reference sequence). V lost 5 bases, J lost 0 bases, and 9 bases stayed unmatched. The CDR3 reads CASSQQSGTGATNEKLFF. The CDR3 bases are TGTGCCAGCAGCCAACAATCCGGGACAGGGGCAACTAATGAAAAACTGTTTTTT.

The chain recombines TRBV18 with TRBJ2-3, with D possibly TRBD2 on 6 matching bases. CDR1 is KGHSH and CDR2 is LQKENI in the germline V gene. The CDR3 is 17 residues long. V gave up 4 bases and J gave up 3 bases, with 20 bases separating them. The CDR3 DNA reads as TGTGCCAGCTCACAATGGGTCCCCGGGGGTCAGACAGATACGCAGTATTTT. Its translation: CASSQWVPGGQTDTQYF.

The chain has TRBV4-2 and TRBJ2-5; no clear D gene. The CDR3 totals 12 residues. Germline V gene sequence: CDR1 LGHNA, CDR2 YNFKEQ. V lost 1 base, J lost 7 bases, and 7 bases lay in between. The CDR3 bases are TGTGCCAGCAGCCAAGGTTTCGGGACCCAGTACTTC. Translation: CASSQGFGTQYF.

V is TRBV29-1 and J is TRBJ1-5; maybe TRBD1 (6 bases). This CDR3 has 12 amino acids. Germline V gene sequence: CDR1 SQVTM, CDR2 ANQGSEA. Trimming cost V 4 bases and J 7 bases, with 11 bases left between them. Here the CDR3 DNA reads TGCAGCGTTGGTGTAAGGGGGCAGCCCCAGCATTTT. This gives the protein CSVGVRGQPQHF.

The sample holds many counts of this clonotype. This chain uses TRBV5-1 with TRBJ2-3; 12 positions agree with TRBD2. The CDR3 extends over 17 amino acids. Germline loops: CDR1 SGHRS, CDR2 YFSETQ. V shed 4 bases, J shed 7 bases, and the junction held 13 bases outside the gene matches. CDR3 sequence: CASSPEGLAGGRNTQYF. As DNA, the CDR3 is TGCGCCAGCAGCCCGGAGGGGCTAGCGGGGGGGCGCAATACGCAGTATTTT. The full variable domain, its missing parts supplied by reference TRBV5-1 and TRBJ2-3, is KAGVTQTPRYLIKTRGQQVTLSCSPISGHRSVSWYQQTPGQGLQFLFEYFSETQRNKGNFPGRFSGRQFSNSRSEMNVSTLELGDSALYLCASSPEGLAGGRNTQYFGPGTRLTVL.

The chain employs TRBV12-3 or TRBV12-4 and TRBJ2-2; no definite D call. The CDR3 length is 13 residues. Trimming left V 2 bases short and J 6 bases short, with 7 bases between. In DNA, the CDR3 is TGTGCCAGCAGTTTATTCCCGCCCGGGGAGCTGTTTTTT. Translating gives CASSLFPPGELFF.

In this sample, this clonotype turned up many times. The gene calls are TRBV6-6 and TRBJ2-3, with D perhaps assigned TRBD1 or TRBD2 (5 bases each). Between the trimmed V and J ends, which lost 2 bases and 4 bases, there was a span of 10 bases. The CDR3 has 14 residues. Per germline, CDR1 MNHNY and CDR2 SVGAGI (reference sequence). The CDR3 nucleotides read TGTGCCAGCAGTTACGATCAGGGAGCAGATACGCAGTATTTT. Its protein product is CASSYDQGADTQYF.